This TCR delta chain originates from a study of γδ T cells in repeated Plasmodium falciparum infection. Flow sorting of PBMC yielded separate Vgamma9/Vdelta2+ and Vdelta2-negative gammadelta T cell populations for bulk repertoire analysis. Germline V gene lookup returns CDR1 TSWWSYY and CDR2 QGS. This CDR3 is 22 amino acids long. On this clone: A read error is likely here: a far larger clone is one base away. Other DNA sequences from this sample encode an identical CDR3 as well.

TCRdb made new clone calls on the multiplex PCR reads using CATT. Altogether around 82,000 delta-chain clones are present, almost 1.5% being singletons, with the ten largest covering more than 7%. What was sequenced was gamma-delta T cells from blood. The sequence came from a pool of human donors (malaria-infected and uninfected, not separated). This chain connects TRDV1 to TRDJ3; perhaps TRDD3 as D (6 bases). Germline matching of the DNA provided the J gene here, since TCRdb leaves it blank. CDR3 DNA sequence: TGTGCCCTTGGGGAACCTCACGAGTACTGGGCTATTCTCTCCTGGGACACCCGACAGATGTTTTTC. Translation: CALGEPHEYWAILSWDTRQMFF.